The 23 T cell receptor beta chains below all came from one sample that was sequenced in a study of graft-versus-host responses after intestinal transplantation. No antigen has been assigned to these receptors. Here immunoSEQ multiplex PCR was the method, and the copy in TCRdb shows in-frame clones only, minus some. The sample has 71,000 or so clones; about 90% are singletons. Sequencing was performed on unstimulated CD8+ T cells sorted from spleen or lymph node cells, taken before intestinal transplant. These receptors originate from a human donor who received an intestinal transplant.

The chain combines TRBV4-1 with TRBJ2-7; possibly TRBD1 for D (5 bases). From germline, CDR1 is MGHRA and CDR2 YSYEKL. The CDR3 contains 15 residues. V lost 0 bases, J lost 2 bases, and 11 bases lay in between. The CDR3 sequence is CASSQDFQGTYEQYF. As DNA, the CDR3 is TGCGCCAGCAGCCAAGACTTCCAGGGAACCTACGAGCAGTACTTC.

CDR3 nucleotide sequence: TGTGCCAGCAGTGAATCATCCGCGGGTGGGAACTATGGCTACACCTTC. This translates into CASSESSAGGNYGYTF. The V gene is TRBV2, the J gene TRBJ1-2, with D unresolved. Germline V CDR1 and CDR2: SNHLY, FYNNEI. This CDR3 has 16 residues. V gave up 2 bases and J gave up 2 bases, with 15 bases separating them.

The genes are TRBV11-2 and TRBJ2-2, with 10 bases matching TRBD1. There are 15 residues in the CDR3. V lost 0 bases, J lost 6 bases, and 1 base stayed unmatched. Germline V gene sequence: CDR1 SGHAT, CDR2 FQNNGV. The CDR3 spells CASSLDGTGAGELFF. CDR3 nucleotides: TGTGCCAGCAGCTTAGATGGGACAGGGGCCGGGGAGCTGTTTTTT.

The J gene is TRBJ2-7, the V gene TRBV6-1; no firm D call. V dropped 7 bases and J dropped 0 bases, with 10 bases sitting between them. CDR1 MNHNS and CDR2 SASEGT come from the germline V gene. The CDR3 runs 13 residues. CDR3 protein: CASTSPTSYEQYF. DNA of the CDR3: TGTGCCAGCACCAGTCCAACCTCCTACGAGCAGTACTTC.

The V call is TRBV5-4, the J call TRBJ1-3, with a possible D match to TRBD1 (6 bases). The CDR3 totals 15 residues. V lost 4 bases and J lost 0, with 11 bases in between. The germline V gene encodes CDR1 SGHNT and CDR2 YYREEE (reference sequence). CDR3 in amino acids: CASSRDTRSGNTIYF. The CDR3 region has the DNA TGTGCCAGCAGCAGGGACACCCGCTCTGGAAACACCATATATTTT.

The chain joins TRBV2 to TRBJ1-3; TRBD1 is a possible D gene (6 bases). V was trimmed by 10 bases and J by 0 bases, leaving 19 bases between them. The CDR3 has 16 residues. Per germline, CDR1 SNHLY and CDR2 FYNNEI. The CDR3 protein is CATLVDRPSSGNTIYF. The CDR3 DNA follows: TGTGCCACCCTCGTCGACAGGCCGTCCTCTGGAAACACCATATATTTT.

The chain has TRBV7-3 and TRBJ2-3, with D possibly TRBD2 on 5 matching bases. V lost 5 bases and J 0 bases, leaving 9 bases between the germline ends. There are 14 residues in the CDR3. CDR1 SGHTA and CDR2 FQGTGA come from the germline V gene. The CDR3 DNA follows: TGTGCCAGCAGCGCAAGCGGAAGCACAGATACGCAGTATTTT. It yields the protein CASSASGSTDTQYF.

V is TRBV7-6 and J is TRBJ2-1; TRBD2 aligns across 11 bases. The J segment lost 5 bases and the V segment lost 0 bases, leaving 6 bases of the junction unmatched. This CDR3 spans 17 amino acids. CDR1 SGHVS and CDR2 FNYEAQ come from the germline V gene. The CDR3 coding sequence is TGTGCCAGCAGCTTAGCGCCTAGCGGGGGGCATAACAATGAGCAGTTCTTC. Its translation: CASSLAPSGGHNNEQFF.

Points on this clone: The sample has other DNA sequences that encode this CDR3 too. The rearrangement links TRBV9 to TRBJ2-7; 10 bases are shared with TRBD1. V lost 0 bases and J lost 4; bases outside the gene matches: 1. The CDR3 spans 14 residues. CDR1 and CDR2 (germline): SGDLS, YYNGEE. The CDR3 sequence: CASSVGGQGYEQYF. In nucleotides, the CDR3 is TGTGCCAGCAGCGTAGGGGGACAGGGGTACGAGCAGTACTTC.

The chain employs TRBV13 and TRBJ2-7, with no clear D. Germline V lookup: CDR1 PRHDT, CDR2 FYEKMQ (reference sequence). The CDR3 spans 14 residues. V lost 1 base to trimming and J lost 1 base, with 8 bases between them. CDR3 DNA sequence: TGTGCCAGCAGCTTAGTGGCCAGATCCTACGAGCAGTACTTC. Its translation is CASSLVARSYEQYF.

In its sample, this clone was seen a few times. The rearrangement joins TRBV27 to TRBJ1-2; D unresolved. Germline V gene sequence: CDR1 MNHEY, CDR2 SMNVEV (reference sequence). CDR3 size: 10 residues. The V end was cut by 8 bases, the J end by 10 bases, with 11 bases between. In DNA form, the CDR3 reads TGTGCCAGCTGGCAGGTGGTCTACACCTTC. It encodes CASWQVVYTF.

On this clone: The junction departs from the called germline gene at one end, perhaps through a read error. The gene calls are TRBV7-7 and TRBJ2-1, with 8 nucleotides matching TRBD2. Germline-derived CDR1 and CDR2 are SSHAT and FNYEAQ (reference sequence). CDR3 length: 15 residues. The CDR3 DNA is TGTGCTAGCAGCTTAGGCAGCGGGGGTGAAAATGAGCAGTTCTTC. This sequence encodes CASSLGSGGENEQFF.

V is TRBV11-2 and J is TRBJ2-2; tentatively, D is TRBD1 (7 bases). The CDR3 spans 17 residues. V lost 5 bases and J 6 bases, leaving 22 bases between the germline ends. CDR1 SGHAT and CDR2 FQNNGV come from the germline V gene. The CDR3 loop is CASSPPRQGGGPGELFF. CDR3 coding DNA: TGTGCCAGCAGCCCCCCGCGACAGGGAGGTGGTCCCGGGGAGCTGTTTTTT. Based on the CDR3 plus reference TRBV11-2 and TRBJ2-2, the full variable domain is EAGVAQSPRYKIIEKRQSVAFWCNPISGHATLYWYQQILGQGPKLLIQFQNNGVVDDSQLPKDRFSAERLKGVDSTLKIQPAKLEDSAVYLCASSPPRQGGGPGELFFGEGSRLTVL.

The CDR3 DNA is TGTGCCAGCAGCTTCCGGGACACACAATGGGAAGAGACCCAGTACTTC. This sequence encodes CASSFRDTQWEETQYF. V and J are TRBV5-4 and TRBJ2-5; D may be TRBD1 (6 bases). Germline V gives CDR1 SGHNT, CDR2 YYREEE (reference sequence). CDR3 size: 16 residues. Trimming took 2 bases from V and 3 from J, leaving 17 bases between them.

The chain joins TRBV9 to TRBJ2-3, with 16 bases identical to TRBD2. V trimming: 6 bases; J trimming: 2 bases; junction bases outside the gene matches: 6. CDR1 SGDLS and CDR2 YYNGEE come from the germline V gene. This CDR3 has 17 residues. CDR3 nucleotide sequence: TGTGCCAGCACCGGGACTAGCGGGGGGGTGTTCACAGATACGCAGTATTTT. Translating gives CASTGTSGGVFTDTQYF.

V usage is TRBV7-9 and J usage is TRBJ1-4; D unclear. Trimming took off 5 bases at V and 7 bases at J, with 14 bases between the two ends. CDR3 length: 14 amino acids. Germline assignment: CDR1 SEHNR and CDR2 FQNEAQ (reference sequence). As DNA, the CDR3 is TGTGCCAGCAGCCAGGCGTTGGGCGCTGAAAAACTGTTTTTT. Encoded protein: CASSQALGAEKLFF.

Turning to this clone: At one end the junction does not follow the germline gene, possibly because of a read error. The chain has TRBV7-7 and TRBJ1-1; 9 bases map to TRBD1. The CDR3 runs to 14 residues. Germline lookup yields CDR1 SSHAT and CDR2 FNYEAQ (reference sequence). CDR3 in DNA: TGTGCTAGCACCAATACAGGGGGCAGGACTGAAGCTTTCTTT. Translation: CASTNTGGRTEAFF.

The chain is built from TRBV9 and TRBJ1-4; tentatively, D is TRBD1 (6 bases). Germline V gives CDR1 SGDLS, CDR2 YYNGEE. The CDR3 sequence is 14 residues long. V was clipped by 0 bases and J by 7 bases, with 10 bases between them. Here the CDR3 DNA reads TGTGCCAGCAGCGTAGGGGCAGGGGTTGAAAAACTGTTTTTT. Translating gives CASSVGAGVEKLFF.

The rearrangement links TRBV13 to TRBJ2-5, with 9 bases lining up with TRBD2. V shed 3 bases and J 5 bases; nucleotides not matched to a gene: 1. The CDR3 extends over 13 amino acids. Looked up from germline, CDR1 is PRHDT and CDR2 is FYEKMQ (reference sequence). The CDR3 sequence: CASSLGTSETQYF. The CDR3 DNA reads as TGTGCCAGCAGCTTGGGGACTAGCGAGACCCAGTACTTC.

The rearrangement joins TRBV13 to TRBJ1-5, with D perhaps TRBD1 (5 bases). Germline CDR1 and CDR2: PRHDT and FYEKMQ (reference sequence). The CDR3 sequence is 14 residues long. Trimming left V 3 bases short and J 7 bases short, with 13 bases between. CDR3 DNA: TGTGCCAGCAGCTTGTCGGGGGTCGGCCAGCCCCAGCATTTT. Translated, it gives CASSLSGVGQPQHF.

This clone was found a few times. The J gene is TRBJ2-1, the V gene TRBV9, with a possible D match to TRBD2 (6 bases). V was shortened by 3 bases and J by 1 base, with 11 bases between the two germline ends. The germline gives CDR1 SGDLS, CDR2 YYNGEE. This CDR3 contains 15 residues. In DNA, the CDR3 is TGTGCCAGCAGCGCCGAACGGGGGTCCTACAATGAGCAGTTCTTC. Its protein product is CASSAERGSYNEQFF.

The V gene is TRBV5-6, the J gene TRBJ2-1; no clear D. CDR1 and CDR2 (germline): SGHDT, YYEEEE. V lost 0 bases and J lost 10, with 8 bases in between. The CDR3 sequence is 12 residues long. In DNA, the CDR3 is TGTGCCAGCAGCTTGGGGTACCGGGAGCAGTTCTTC. Translating it yields CASSLGYREQFF.

This rearrangement joins TRBV5-6 to TRBJ1-4, with D unresolved. The CDR3 contains 13 residues. Trimming shortened V by 3 bases and J by 6 bases, and 9 bases separated the two germline ends. Germline V CDR1 and CDR2: SGHDT, YYEEEE. The CDR3 loop reads CASSSPRDEKLFF. CDR3 sequence (DNA): TGTGCCAGCAGCTCCCCGCGGGATGAAAAACTGTTTTTT.